What follows describes a single T cell receptor beta chain. The antigen remains undetermined. The sample comes from a study of cytomegalovirus exposure and HLA in healthy donors. Study-wide points: Some public TCRs appeared in many individuals, while most sequences were rare. As was reported, the classifier diagnosed cytomegalovirus status with high specificity and sensitivity. The study flagged roughly 160 TCR beta chains as cytomegalovirus-associated.

With 0 bases removed from V and 0 bases from J, the gap between germline ends came to 14 bases. This CDR3 is built from 17 residues. Per the germline V gene, CDR1 is SGHRS and CDR2 is YFSETQ. Libraries were prepared by immunoSEQ multiplex PCR; TCRdb keeps only in-frame clonotypes and omits some of them. Of 71,000 or so clones in the sample, about 94% were seen once. This receptor was taken from a woman under 30 in good health and CMV-seronegative. V and J are TRBV5-1 and TRBJ2-3; TRBD2 might be the D (7 bases). The specimen was PBMCs. The CDR3 loop is CASSLAGGGASTDTQYF. The CDR3 DNA reads TGCGCCAGCAGCTTGGCCGGCGGGGGCGCTAGCACAGATACGCAGTATTTT. The full variable domain, with the rest looked up from reference TRBV5-1 and TRBJ2-3, is KAGVTQTPRYLIKTRGQQVTLSCSPISGHRSVSWYQQTPGQGLQFLFEYFSETQRNKGNFPGRFSGRQFSNSRSEMNVSTLELGDSALYLCASSLAGGGASTDTQYFGPGTRLTVL.